This T cell receptor beta chain was identified during a study of T cells in Graves' hyperthyroidism and ophthalmopathy (dated by TCRdb to the late 2010s). In terms of the full investigation: Peripheral blood samples were taken at initial diagnosis, before any treatment was given. The roughly 100 discovery patients were randomly divided into training and test sets at a 7:3 ratio. After sampling, hyperthyroidism patients received methimazole starting at 30 mg daily, and ophthalmopathy patients received high-dose intravenous methylprednisolone. A discovery cohort of fewer than 110 patients, approximately 45 with Graves' ophthalmopathy and roughly 59 with stable Graves' hyperthyroidism, was used to find distinguishing TCR V-J signatures. Thyroid tissue and blood T-cell repertoires from six or seven Graves' hyperthyroidism patients were also compared in the study. Prospective prediction of ophthalmopathy was tested in an independent validation cohort of approximately 19 hyperthyroidism patients and around 16 patients who later progressed to ophthalmopathy. The paper describes TCR Vbeta CDR3 sequencing of 140 or so peripheral blood samples, made up of 43 ophthalmopathy patients, around 73 hyperthyroidism patients and 17 progressor patients. General conclusions and limits of the study: In cross-validation, a model built on a 13 V-J signature told ophthalmopathy apart from stable hyperthyroidism with 87.88% sensitivity and about 81% specificity, and in testing the same model reached 80%/75%. Most expanded thyroid clonotypes (frequency above 0.001) were also found in blood, which suggests that blood repertoires may mirror thyroid immune responses. During validation, the model predicted progression to ophthalmopathy a median of around 6 months ahead of onset, with more than 55% sensitivity and roughly 75% specificity. No statistical method was used to set the sample size in advance, and investigators knew the group allocation.

The CDR3 sequence holds 15 residues, the cysteine and phenylalanine included. The only DNA kept is the CDR3, 45 bases in frame from the first base. V and J lose 2 bases and 4 bases, and a span of 12 bases separates them. TCR beta CDR3 regions were amplified from RNA transcripts. The first round of RT-PCR for the TCR CDR3 was performed with the HTBI primer set and the Qiagen OneStep RT-PCR kit. A second multiplex PCR round built the libraries, followed by size selection and purification. Sequencing of the libraries was done on an Illumina HiSeq2000 using paired-end 100 bp reads. Turning to the authors' computational methods: SOAPnuke was used to process the raw data, throwing out any read that contained adapters or uncalled bases, had a mean Phred below 15, or lacked an exact constant-primer or identifier match. COPE v1.2.5 was used to merge high-quality paired reads, and clonotypes were defined as unique nucleotide sequences. MiTCR v1.1 was used to align clonotypes to the IMGT TRBV, TRBD and TRBJ reference segments. Only V-J combinations with frequency above 0.0001, covering 99% to 99.2% of repertoires, were analysed. A TCS score was defined as the ratio between F50 (clonal expansion) and ExV (chaos), using BLOSUM62-based TCRdist between CDR3 peptides within each V-J. Welch's t-statistics and random forest reduced roughly 530 V-J features to 13, which were used in a naive Bayes classifier (R e1071). TCRdb handled the public reads itself, with Q25 trimming in fastp and clone calling in MiXCR, and kept productive beta chains. Entries that share a CDR3 protein sequence are merged under the most common genes and DNA. For this entry, the V and J calls and clone size follow TCRdb and not the study's own pipeline. The table for this sample lists about 500,000 distinct CDR3 sequences; more than 15% of them were counted only once. The ten largest account for less than 30% of the sample.

This clonotype has just a few counts. This clone's antigen is unknown. No base quality information exists; no much larger clone differs at one position. Moderately to severely active disease, a Clinical Activity Score of at least 3, a NOSPECS grade of at least 4, and a duration under 3 months were present in ophthalmopathy patients. Any patient with an uncontrolled infection, another autoimmune disease, pregnancy or lactation was excluded. Clinical symptoms, serum thyroxine and TRAb, thyroid ultrasound, and orbital computed tomography formed the basis for the diagnoses. PBMCs were separated from under 11 ml of fresh peripheral blood using Ficoll-Paque density gradient centrifugation. Total RNA was extracted using Trizol reagent, and RNA quality was assessed on an Agilent 2100 Bioanalyzer.

This TCR derives from a woman aged 30 to 39 with Graves' ophthalmopathy. Sequencing used blood. The chain is made from TRBV6-7 and TRBJ1-5; no confident D gene assignment can be made. TRBV6-7 is reported as an ORF; its role is uncertain. The nucleotide sequence reads TGTGCCAGCAGTTACATGGCAGGATGTAATCAGCCCCAGCATTTT. This sequence encodes CASSYMAGCNQPQHF.